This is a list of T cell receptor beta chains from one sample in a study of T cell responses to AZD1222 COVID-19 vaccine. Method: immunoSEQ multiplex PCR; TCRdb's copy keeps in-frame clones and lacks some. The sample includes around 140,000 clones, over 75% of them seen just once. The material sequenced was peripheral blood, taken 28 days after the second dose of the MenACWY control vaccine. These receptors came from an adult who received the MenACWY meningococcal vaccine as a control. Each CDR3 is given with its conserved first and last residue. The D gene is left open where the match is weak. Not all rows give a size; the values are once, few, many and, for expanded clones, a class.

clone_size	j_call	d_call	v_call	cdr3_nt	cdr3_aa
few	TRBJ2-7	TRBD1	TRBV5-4	TGTGCCAGCAGTTCCCCGGGACAGGGAACCTACGAGCAGTACTTC	CASSSPGQGTYEQYF
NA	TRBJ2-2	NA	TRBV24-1	TGTGCCACCAGAGAAACAGGGTTCTCCGGGGAGCTGTTTTTT	CATRETGFSGELFF
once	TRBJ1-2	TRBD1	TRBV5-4	TGTGCCAGCAGCAGACCCACCGGGACAGCTAACTATGGCTACACCTTC	CASSRPTGTANYGYTF
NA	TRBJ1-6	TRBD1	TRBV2	TGTGCCAGCAGGGACAGGGAGAGCTCCTATAATTCACCCCTCCACTTT	CASRDRESSYNSPLHF
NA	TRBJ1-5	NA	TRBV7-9	TGTGCCAGCAGCTTAGACAGGGACAATCAGCCCCAGCATTTT	CASSLDRDNQPQHF
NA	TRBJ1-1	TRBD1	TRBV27	TGTGCCAGCAGTACCTGGACAGGGGGGTACACTGAAGCTTTCTTT	CASSTWTGGYTEAFF
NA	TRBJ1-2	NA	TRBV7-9	TGTGCCAGCAGTGGTCAGACCGTTTTCTATGGCTACACCTTC	CASSGQTVFYGYTF
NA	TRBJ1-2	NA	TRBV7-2	TGTGCCAGCAGCGAGGGCAGGATAGGGTATGGCTACACCTTC	CASSEGRIGYGYTF
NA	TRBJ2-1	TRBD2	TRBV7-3	TGTGCCAGCAGCTTAGGAGGTAGCGGGGGTTCAGGTGAGCAGTTCTTC	CASSLGGSGGSGEQFF
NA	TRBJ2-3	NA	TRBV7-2	TGTGCCAGCAGCTTAGCGCTAGCTAACAATAACGCGGATACGCAGTATTTT	CASSLALANNNADTQYF
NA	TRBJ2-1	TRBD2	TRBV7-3	TGTGCCAGCAGCTTAACGCCTAGCGGGAGTAAGGCGAACCAGTTCTTC	CASSLTPSGSKANQFF
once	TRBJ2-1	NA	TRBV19	TGTGCCAGTAGTATCGAGCGGATCTACAATGAGCAGTTCTTC	CASSIERIYNEQFF
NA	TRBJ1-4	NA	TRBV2	TGTGCCAGCGGCCAGGGGAATGAAAAACTGTTTTTT	CASGQGNEKLFF
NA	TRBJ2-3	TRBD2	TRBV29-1	TGCAGCGTTGAACCCCCCAGCGGGGGCCACCGGGATACGCAGTATTTT	CSVEPPSGGHRDTQYF
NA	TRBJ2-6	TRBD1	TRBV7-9	TGTGCCAGCAGCTTATGGGACAGGGGGCCTGGGGCCAACGTCCTGACTTTC	CASSLWDRGPGANVLTF
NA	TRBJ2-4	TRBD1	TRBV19	TGTGCCAGTAGTATAAGGACAGGCCGCCAAAACATTCAGTACTTC	CASSIRTGRQNIQYF
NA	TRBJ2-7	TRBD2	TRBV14	TGTGCCAGCAGACACGGGGAAAGCGGGACCTACGAGCAGTACTTC	CASRHGESGTYEQYF
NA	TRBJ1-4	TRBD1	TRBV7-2	TGTGCCAGCAGCAGAGGGGGCGGGGAAAAACTGTTTTTT	CASSRGGGEKLFF
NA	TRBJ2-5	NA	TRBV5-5	TGTGCCAGCAGCTGGTCAAGGACAGAAGAGACCCAGTACTTC	CASSWSRTEETQYF
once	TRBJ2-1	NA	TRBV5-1	TGCGCCAGCAGCTCGGGGTGGGTCCCCTACAATGAGCAGTTCTTC	CASSSGWVPYNEQFF
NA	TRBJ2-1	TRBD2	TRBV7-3	TGTGCCAGCAGCTTGCGCGACGCGCGGGGGTACCTCAATGAGCAGTTCTTC	CASSLRDARGYLNEQFF
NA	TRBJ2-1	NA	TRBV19	TGTGCCAGTAGTGTCCCGGGGCAGGGCAATGAGCAGTTCTTC	CASSVPGQGNEQFF
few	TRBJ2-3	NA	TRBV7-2	TGTGCCAGCAGTTGGGTATGGTTGCGGGAATCAGCAGATACGCAGTATTTT	CASSWVWLRESADTQYF
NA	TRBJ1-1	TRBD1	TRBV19	TGTGCCAGTAGATTGTGGACAGGGGGGAACACTGAAGCTTTCTTT	CASRLWTGGNTEAFF
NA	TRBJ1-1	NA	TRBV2	TGTGCCAGCATCTACCGGACGGTTAACACTGAAGCTTTCTTT	CASIYRTVNTEAFF
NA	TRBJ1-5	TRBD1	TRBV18	TGTGCCAGCTCAACTTTAGACAGGGGAGGTCAGCCCCAGCATTTT	CASSTLDRGGQPQHF
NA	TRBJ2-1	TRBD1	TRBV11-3	TGTGCCAGCAGCGACAGGGCTTACAATGAGCAGTTCTTC	CASSDRAYNEQFF
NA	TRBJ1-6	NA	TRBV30	TGTGCCCTGTGGGTCGGAAATAATTCACCCCTCCACTTT	CALWVGNNSPLHF
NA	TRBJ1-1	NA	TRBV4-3	TGCGCCAGCAGCCAAGACGTATCGATGAGTTTGGCAGAAGAAGCTTTCTTT	CASSQDVSMSLAEEAFF
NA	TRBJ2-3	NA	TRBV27	TGTGCCAGCAGTCGGTCTCAAAGCGCAGATACGCAGTATTTT	CASSRSQSADTQYF
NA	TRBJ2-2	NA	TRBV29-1	TGCAGCGTTGGAGGTACCGGGGAGCTGTTTTTT	CSVGGTGELFF
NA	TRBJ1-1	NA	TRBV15	TGTGCCACCAGCAGAGGGGGCAGCAGCACTGAAGCTTTCTTT	CATSRGGSSTEAFF
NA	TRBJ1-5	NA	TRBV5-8	TGTGCCAGCCGGCATTATAGCAATCAGCCCCAGCATTTT	CASRHYSNQPQHF
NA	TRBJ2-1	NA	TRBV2	TGTGCCAGCAGTGTGCAGGGGACGAGCCGCTACAATGAGCAGTTCTTC	CASSVQGTSRYNEQFF
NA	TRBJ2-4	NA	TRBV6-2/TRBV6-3	TGTGCCAGCAGTTACTCGACGACCGACAAAAACATTCAGTACTTC	CASSYSTTDKNIQYF